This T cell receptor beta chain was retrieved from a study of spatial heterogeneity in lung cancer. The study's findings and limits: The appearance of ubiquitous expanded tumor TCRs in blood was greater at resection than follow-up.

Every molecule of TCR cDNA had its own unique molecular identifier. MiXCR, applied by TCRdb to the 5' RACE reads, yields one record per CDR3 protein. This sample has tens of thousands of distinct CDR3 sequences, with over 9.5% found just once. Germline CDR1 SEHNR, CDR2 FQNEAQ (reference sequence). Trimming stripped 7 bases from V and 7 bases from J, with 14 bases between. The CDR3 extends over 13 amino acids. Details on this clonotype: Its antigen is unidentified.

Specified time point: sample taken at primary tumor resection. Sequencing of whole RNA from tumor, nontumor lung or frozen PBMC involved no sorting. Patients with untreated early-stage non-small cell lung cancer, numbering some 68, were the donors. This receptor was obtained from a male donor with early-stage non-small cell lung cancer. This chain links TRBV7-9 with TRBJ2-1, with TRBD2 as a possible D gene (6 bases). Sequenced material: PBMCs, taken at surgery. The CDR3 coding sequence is TGTGCCAGCATGGAGGGCCAGTGGAATGAGCAGTTCTTC. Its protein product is CASMEGQWNEQFF.